Below, 17 T cell receptor beta chains from the same sample are listed, as sequenced in a study of blood T cell repertoires in COVID-19. Method: immunoSEQ multiplex PCR; TCRdb's copy keeps in-frame clones and lacks some. Of fewer than 200,000 clones listed, approximately 80% are singletons. The sequenced sample was peripheral blood. The receptors were gathered from a human donor in a cohort sampled during active COVID-19.

The chain employs TRBV12-3 or TRBV12-4 and TRBJ2-1, with D perhaps TRBD2 (5 bases). The CDR3 length is 12 residues. V shed 5 bases and J shed 7 bases, with 9 bases lying between them. The CDR3 loop reads CASSAGLNEQFF. In DNA form, the CDR3 reads TGTGCCAGCAGTGCCGGACTGAATGAGCAGTTCTTC.

Only a few counts were recorded for this clone. This chain links TRBV3-1 (or the pseudogene TRBV3-2) with TRBJ2-1; 11 nucleotides match TRBD2. The J segment lost 5 bases and the V segment lost 4 bases, leaving 4 bases of the junction unmatched. This CDR3 has 15 amino acids. Germline V gene lookup returns CDR1 LGHDT and CDR2 YNNKEL (reference sequence). The CDR3 here is CASSPAGLADNEQFF. DNA for the CDR3: TGTGCCAGCAGCCCGGCGGGACTAGCGGACAATGAGCAGTTCTTC.

This chain links TRBV6-5 with TRBJ2-7, with 8 bases aligning to TRBD1. CDR1 is MNHEY and CDR2 is SVGAGI in the germline V gene. Trimming took 7 bases from V and 2 from J; bases not matched to a gene: 7. The CDR3 is 14 residues long. The CDR3 here is CASIPGQEAYEQYF. Written as DNA, the CDR3 is TGTGCCAGCATACCGGGACAGGAGGCCTACGAGCAGTACTTC.

The chain employs TRBV5-6 and TRBJ2-5; 10 nucleotides line up with TRBD1. V gave up 0 bases and J gave up 4 bases; unmatched junction bases: 6. Germline V gives CDR1 SGHDT, CDR2 YYEEEE. The CDR3 is 16 residues long. This chain's CDR3 is CASSLARTGGAETQYF. For the CDR3, the DNA is TGTGCCAGCAGCTTGGCCCGGACAGGGGGGGCAGAGACCCAGTACTTC. Full variable domain (rest looked up from reference TRBV5-6 and TRBJ2-5): DAGVTQSPTHLIKTRGQQVTLRCSPKSGHDTVSWYQQALGQGPQFIFQYYEEEERQRGNFPDRFSGHQFPNYSSELNVNALLLGDSALYLCASSLARTGGAETQYFGPGTRLLVL.

This rearrangement joins TRBV6-6 to TRBJ2-7; 7 bases align to TRBD1. This CDR3 region has 14 residues. After removal of 4 bases from V and 1 base from J, the junction contained 4 bases not matched to a gene. Germline CDR1 and CDR2: MNHNY and SVGAGI (reference sequence). CDR3 region: CASSSRQGSYEQYF. CDR3 DNA sequence: TGTGCCAGCAGTTCGCGACAGGGATCCTACGAGCAGTACTTC.

The chain recombines TRBV6-2 or TRBV6-3 with TRBJ2-7, with 8 bases fitting TRBD1. Germline-derived CDR1 and CDR2 are MNHEY and SVGEGT. The CDR3 sequence is 15 residues long. V dropped 2 bases and J dropped 3; count of bases not matched to a gene: 6. In DNA form, the CDR3 reads TGTGCCAGCAGTTACCTAACCGGACAGGGCTACGAGCAGTACTTC. It codes for CASSYLTGQGYEQYF.

J is TRBJ2-1 and V is TRBV27, with 7 bases that match TRBD2. Germline V CDR1 and CDR2: MNHEY, SMNVEV (reference sequence). V gave up 11 bases and J gave up 4 bases; unmatched junction bases: 8. This CDR3 spans 13 amino acids. CDR3 in amino acids: CAGAGTTYNEQFF. CDR3 nucleotides: TGTGCCGGGGCCGGGACTACGTACAATGAGCAGTTCTTC.

The rearrangement joins TRBV18 to TRBJ2-7; perhaps TRBD1 as D (5 bases). This CDR3 spans 13 amino acids. The germline CDR1 and CDR2 sequences are KGHSH and LQKENI. V lost 2 bases and J lost 4, with 9 bases in between. The CDR3 nucleotides read TGTGCCAGCTCACCAGACAGATCTTACGAGCAGTACTTC. Its translation: CASSPDRSYEQYF.

This chain connects TRBV28 to TRBJ2-7; D gene unclear. Germline lookup yields CDR1 MDHEN and CDR2 SYDVKM. V gave up 8 bases and J gave up 3 bases, with 14 bases separating them. The length of the CDR3 is 13 residues. The CDR3 DNA is TGTGCCAGCGCAAACCTCCAGGTCTACGAGCAGTACTTC. This codes for CASANLQVYEQYF.

The chain joins TRBV19 to TRBJ2-2; D gene unclear. Germline V gene sequence: CDR1 LNHDA, CDR2 SQIVND (reference sequence). Between the trimmed V and J ends, which lost 1 base and 3 bases, there was a span of 9 bases. CDR3 length: 15 residues. The CDR3 nucleotides read TGTGCCAGTAGTATAGTGGGCATGGACACCGGGGAGCTGTTTTTT. As protein: CASSIVGMDTGELFF. Supplemented by reference TRBV19 and TRBJ2-2, the full variable domain reads DGGITQSPKYLFRKEGQNVTLSCEQNLNHDAMYWYRQDPGQGLRLIYYSQIVNDFQKGDIAEGYSVSREKKESFPLTVTSAQKNPTAFYLCASSIVGMDTGELFFGEGSRLTVL.

This clone was recorded once. This chain connects TRBV12-3 or TRBV12-4 to TRBJ2-7; tentative D call: TRBD2 (5 bases). The CDR3 totals 12 residues. Between the trimmed V and J ends, which lost 7 bases and 3 bases, there was a span of 10 bases. The DNA for the CDR3 is TGTGCCAGCACCCGAAGCGGCTACGAGCAGTACTTC. It specifies CASTRSGYEQYF.

This clone has a handful of counts. The chain has TRBV7-9 and TRBJ1-2; possible D gene TRBD1, 5 bases. The V end was cut by 4 bases, the J end by 8 bases, with 11 bases between. This CDR3 is built from 12 residues. Germline lookup yields CDR1 SEHNR and CDR2 FQNEAQ (reference sequence). CDR3 in amino acids: CASSSQGRGYTF. The DNA for the CDR3 is TGTGCCAGCAGCTCCCAGGGTCGCGGCTACACCTTC.

V and J are TRBV28 and TRBJ1-3; 7 positions agree with TRBD1. This CDR3 spans 17 amino acids. Per germline, CDR1 MDHEN and CDR2 SYDVKM. V shed 5 bases, J shed 4 bases, and the junction held 14 bases outside the gene matches. Here the CDR3 reads CASSAPPGTEFGNTIYF. CDR3 nucleotide sequence: TGTGCCAGCAGTGCTCCCCCCGGGACAGAATTCGGAAACACCATATATTTT.

This clone was seen once. The junction and the germline gene differ at one end; a read error may be behind it. The same CDR3 is also encoded by other DNA sequences in this sample. This sequence joins TRBV6-2 or TRBV6-3 and TRBJ2-7; 7 bases are shared with TRBD2. The CDR3 runs to 13 residues. The V gene's germline CDR1 is MNHEY and CDR2 SVGEGT. The CDR3 reads CASRPTSAYEQYF. The CDR3 DNA sequence: TGTGCCAGCAGGCCTACTAGCGCTTACGAACAGTACTTC.

This clone was seen only a few times. The J gene is TRBJ2-1, the V gene TRBV10-1; 7 nucleotides align to TRBD2. The CDR3 loop spans 15 amino acids. V lost 8 bases, J lost 2 bases, and 9 bases stayed unmatched. From germline, CDR1 is WNHNN and CDR2 SYGVQD (reference sequence). The CDR3 nucleotides are TGCGCCAGCTCCTTTGGGGGGGATCCCTACAATGAGCAGTTCTTC. It translates to CASSFGGDPYNEQFF.

The chain is built from TRBV3-1 (or the pseudogene TRBV3-2) and TRBJ2-1; the match to TRBD1 covers 8 bases. The V gene's germline CDR1 is LGHDT and CDR2 YNNKEL (reference sequence). The CDR3 loop spans 15 amino acids. Unmatched junction bases numbered 8, after V lost 2 bases and J lost 8 bases. The CDR3 bases are TGTGCCAGCAGCCAACGCGACAGGGGAAGGCATGAGCAGTTCTTC. It is translated as CASSQRDRGRHEQFF.

This clone has more than one count but fewer than ten. The CDR3 protein is CASSQEARTGIEKLFF. CDR3 nucleotide sequence: TGTGCCAGCAGCCAAGAGGCCCGGACAGGGATTGAAAAACTGTTTTTT. This chain joins TRBV4-2 and TRBJ1-4; 8 bases match TRBD1. The CDR3 spans 16 residues. Germline V gene lookup returns CDR1 LGHNA and CDR2 YNFKEQ. V trimming: 0 bases; J trimming: 7 bases; junction bases outside the gene matches: 7.